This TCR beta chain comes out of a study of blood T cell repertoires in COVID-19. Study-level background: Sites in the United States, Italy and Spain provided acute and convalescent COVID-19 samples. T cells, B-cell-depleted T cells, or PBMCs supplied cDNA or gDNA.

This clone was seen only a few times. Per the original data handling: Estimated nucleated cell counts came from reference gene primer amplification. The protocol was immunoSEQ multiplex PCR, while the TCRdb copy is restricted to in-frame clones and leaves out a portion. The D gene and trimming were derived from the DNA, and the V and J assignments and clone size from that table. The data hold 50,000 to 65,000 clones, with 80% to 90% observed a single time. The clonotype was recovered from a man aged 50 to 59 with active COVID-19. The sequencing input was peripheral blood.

The DNA of the CDR3 is TGTGCCAGCAGCTTATGGGAGTCTACGCAGTATTTT. This sequence encodes CASSLWESTQYF. The chain employs TRBV7-2 and TRBJ2-3, with D maybe TRBD2 (5 bases). Germline values: CDR1 SGHTA, CDR2 FQGNSA. The ends were cut back, 2 bases at V and 8 bases at J, with 8 bases in the middle. This CDR3 is 12 amino acids long.